Listed here are 3 T cell receptor beta chains from one sample, sequenced in a study of blood T cell repertoires in COVID-19. Only in-frame clones appear in the TCRdb table, and some are missing; sequencing was by immunoSEQ multiplex PCR. The sample has 170,000 or so clones, roughly 85% seen once. The source material was PBMCs or T cells enriched from blood (not recorded which). These receptors all stem from a man between 40 and 49 years old who had recovered from COVID-19.

This chain links TRBV19 with TRBJ1-4, with D perhaps matching TRBD1 (5 bases). Trimming cost V 3 bases and J 7 bases, with 18 bases left between them. CDR3 size: 16 residues. Per germline, CDR1 LNHDA and CDR2 SQIVND (reference sequence). The CDR3 reads CASSMGVSPEGEKLFF. DNA of the CDR3: TGTGCCAGTAGTATGGGGGTTTCGCCGGAGGGTGAAAAACTGTTTTTT. Full variable domain (rest looked up from reference TRBV19 and TRBJ1-4): DGGITQSPKYLFRKEGQNVTLSCEQNLNHDAMYWYRQDPGQGLRLIYYSQIVNDFQKGDIAEGYSVSREKKESFPLTVTSAQKNPTAFYLCASSMGVSPEGEKLFFGSGTQLSVL.

The chain couples TRBV28 to TRBJ1-5, with D tentatively TRBD1 (5 bases). Deletions cut 1 base from V and 5 bases from J, with 15 bases between. The CDR3 consists of 16 residues. Germline CDR1 is MDHEN and CDR2 is SYDVKM. The CDR3 region is CASSLFRLAGYQPQHF. The DNA for the CDR3 is TGTGCCAGCAGTTTATTCAGGTTAGCAGGGTATCAGCCCCAGCATTTT. Looking up the rest from reference TRBV28 and TRBJ1-5 gives the full variable domain: DVKVTQSSRYLVKRTGEKVFLECVQDMDHENMFWYRQDPGLGLRLIYFSYDVKMKEKGDIPEGYSVSREKKERFSLILESASTNQTSMYLCASSLFRLAGYQPQHFGDGTRLSIL.

This rearrangement joins TRBV9 to TRBJ1-2; 7 positions agree with TRBD1. With V trimmed by 4 bases and J by 8 bases, 14 bases remained unmatched. The CDR3 loop spans 15 amino acids. Germline CDR1 reads SGDLS; CDR2 reads YYNGEE. CDR3 nucleotides: TGTGCCAGCAGCCTGACAGGGCCCCTCGGGGGAGGCTACACCTTC. Encoded protein: CASSLTGPLGGGYTF.